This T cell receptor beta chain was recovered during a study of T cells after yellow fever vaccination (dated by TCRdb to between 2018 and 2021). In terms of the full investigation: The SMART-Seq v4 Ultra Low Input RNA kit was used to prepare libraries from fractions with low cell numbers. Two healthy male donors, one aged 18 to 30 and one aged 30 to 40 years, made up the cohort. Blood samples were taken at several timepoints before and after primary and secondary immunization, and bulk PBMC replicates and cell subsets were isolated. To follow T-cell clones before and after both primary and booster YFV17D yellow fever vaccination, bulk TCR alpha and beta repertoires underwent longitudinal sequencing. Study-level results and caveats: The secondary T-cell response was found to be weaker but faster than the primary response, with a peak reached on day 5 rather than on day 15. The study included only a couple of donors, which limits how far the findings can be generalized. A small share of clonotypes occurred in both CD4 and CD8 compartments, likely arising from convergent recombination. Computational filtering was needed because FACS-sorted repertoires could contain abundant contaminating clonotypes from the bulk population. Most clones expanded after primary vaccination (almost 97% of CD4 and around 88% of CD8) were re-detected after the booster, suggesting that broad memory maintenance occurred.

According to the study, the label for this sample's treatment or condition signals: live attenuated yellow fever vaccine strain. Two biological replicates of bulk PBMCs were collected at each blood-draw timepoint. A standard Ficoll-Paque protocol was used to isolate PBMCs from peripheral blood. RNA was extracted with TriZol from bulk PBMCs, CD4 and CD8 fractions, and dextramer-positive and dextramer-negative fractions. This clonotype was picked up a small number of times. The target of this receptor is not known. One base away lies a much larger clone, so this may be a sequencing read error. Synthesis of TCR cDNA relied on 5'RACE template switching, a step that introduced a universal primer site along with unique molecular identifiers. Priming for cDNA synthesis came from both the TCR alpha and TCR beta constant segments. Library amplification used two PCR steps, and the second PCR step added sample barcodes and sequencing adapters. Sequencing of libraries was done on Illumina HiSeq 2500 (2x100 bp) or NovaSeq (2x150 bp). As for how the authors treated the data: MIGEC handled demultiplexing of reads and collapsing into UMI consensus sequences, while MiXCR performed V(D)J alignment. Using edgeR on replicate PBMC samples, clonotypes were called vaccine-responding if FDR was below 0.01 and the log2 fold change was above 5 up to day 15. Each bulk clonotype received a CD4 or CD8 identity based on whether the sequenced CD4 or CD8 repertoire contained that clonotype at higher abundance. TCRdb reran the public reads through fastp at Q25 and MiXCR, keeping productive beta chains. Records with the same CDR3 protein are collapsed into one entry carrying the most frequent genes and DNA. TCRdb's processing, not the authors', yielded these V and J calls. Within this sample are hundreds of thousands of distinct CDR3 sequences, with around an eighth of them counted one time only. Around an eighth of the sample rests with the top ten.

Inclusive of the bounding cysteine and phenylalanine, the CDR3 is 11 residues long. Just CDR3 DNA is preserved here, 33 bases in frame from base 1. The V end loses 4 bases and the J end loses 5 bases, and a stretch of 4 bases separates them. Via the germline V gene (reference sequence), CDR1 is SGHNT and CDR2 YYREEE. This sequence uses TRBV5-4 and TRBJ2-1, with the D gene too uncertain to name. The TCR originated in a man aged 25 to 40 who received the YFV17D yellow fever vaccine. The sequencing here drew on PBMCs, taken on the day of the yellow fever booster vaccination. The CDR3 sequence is CASSKDNEQFF. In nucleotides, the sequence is TGTGCCAGCAGCAAGGACAATGAGCAGTTCTTC.